What follows is one TCR beta chain and its context. Its antigen is not known. The sample originates from a study of cytomegalovirus exposure and HLA in healthy donors. Across the whole study: Early released data comprised around 80 million unique TCRs from HLA-typed donors.

A multiplex PCR was run with 60 Vbeta primers and 13 Jbeta primers. The data were produced by immunoSEQ multiplex PCR, yet TCRdb's version contains in-frame clones alone and is incomplete. The sample yields more than 70,000 clones, 77% seen once. The CDR3 has 13 amino acids. Germline lookup yields CDR1 MNHEY and CDR2 SMNVEV (reference sequence). Trimming removed 6 bases at V and 5 bases at J, with 14 bases between. Regarding the study as a whole: Associated with cytomegalovirus, according to the listing, were about 160 TCR beta chains. In an earlier analysis, about 90% or about 30%: the productive usage of most TCR beta V segments.

Sequenced input: PBMCs. This clonotype originated in a boy between 10 and 17 years old in good health and CMV-seronegative. This sequence joins TRBV27 and TRBJ2-7; D may be TRBD1 (5 bases). CDR3 nucleotide sequence: TGTGCCAGCAGGGCAGGGTATCTCGACGAGCAGTACTTC. The encoded protein is CASRAGYLDEQYF.